This is a list of T cell receptor beta chains from one sample in a study of blood T cell repertoires in COVID-19. Libraries were prepared by immunoSEQ multiplex PCR; TCRdb keeps only in-frame clonotypes and omits some of them. The sample shows roughly 69,000 clones, roughly four fifths of them seen only once. The sample comprised peripheral blood. These receptors came from a human donor in a cohort sampled during active COVID-19. Each CDR3 is given with its conserved first and last residue. Fields, in order: V gene, CDR3 length, CDR3 protein.

V: TRBV6-4; length: 16; CDR3: CASSEVLAGGRDEQFF
V: TRBV19; length: 16; CDR3: CASSPRTGRTNTEAFF
V: TRBV6-2/TRBV6-3; length: 12; CDR3: CASSYRGAGYTF
V: TRBV15; length: 16; CDR3: CATSRDWDRGRTEAFF
V: TRBV28; length: 16; CDR3: CASSLRGFGTNEKLFF
V: TRBV4-1; length: 18; CDR3: CASSPTELAGTNTGELFF
V: TRBV29-1; length: 12; CDR3: CSVVQGIYEQYF
V: TRBV6-5; length: 14; CDR3: CASSQPGDQETQYF
V: TRBV18; length: 17; CDR3: CASSPNPLTSGGGTQYF
V: TRBV5-1; length: 13; CDR3: CASSGITGGGYTF
V: TRBV6-5; length: 14; CDR3: CASRRAGGSYEQYF
V: TRBV20-1; length: 16; CDR3: CSASGAGGVTSYEQYF
V: TRBV12-2; length: 16; CDR3: CASLFQGPSSYNEQFF
V: TRBV25-1; length: 13; CDR3: CASSEGGQDTQYF
V: TRBV6-2/TRBV6-3; length: 17; CDR3: CASSYPSSGGTTGELFF
V: TRBV6-1; length: 15; CDR3: CASSESTGSNEKLFF
V: TRBV7-2; length: 13; CDR3: CASSLNLGGDYTF
V: TRBV7-8; length: 15; CDR3: CASSLLDRGIYEQYF
V: TRBV5-1; length: 15; CDR3: CASSLNTDRNQPQHF
V: TRBV9; length: 17; CDR3: CASSVFGTGVSTDTQYF
V: TRBV28; length: 15; CDR3: CASSPGGTGGYGYTF
V: TRBV7-2; length: 15; CDR3: CASSLGGGNDYGYTF
V: TRBV27; length: 15; CDR3: CASRLAGGRLETQYF
V: TRBV5-1; length: 15; CDR3: CASSLGGRGASPLHF
V: TRBV24-1; length: 13; CDR3: CATSSGHTDTQYF
V: TRBV9; length: 13; CDR3: CASSVDQGLEAFF
V: TRBV5-6; length: 14; CDR3: CASSLGQGGQPQHF
V: TRBV11-3; length: 13; CDR3: CASSLDYGGEQFF
V: TRBV6-5; length: 15; CDR3: CASSKTSSSYNEQFF
V: TRBV18; length: 15; CDR3: CASSLAKGALTEAFF
V: TRBV5-5; length: 13; CDR3: CASSLNGYTEAFF
V: TRBV5-6; length: 17; CDR3: CASSSIDGQGSGNTIYF
V: TRBV19; length: 15; CDR3: CASSIDGGRGNEQFF
V: TRBV15; length: 15; CDR3: CATSSGSGSSYEQYF
V: TRBV11-3; length: 16; CDR3: CASSLGLAAGTDTQYF
V: TRBV3-1/TRBV3-2; length: 15; CDR3: CASSPGWRNTGELFF
V: TRBV12-3/TRBV12-4; length: 11; CDR3: CASSEKNTIYF